The 20 T cell receptor beta chains reported below all come from one sample, sequenced in a study of OX40 agonist ivuxolimab in advanced cancers. Using immunoSEQ multiplex PCR, the repertoire was profiled, and TCRdb retains in-frame clones only, with some absent. The table has approximately 84,000 clones, about 88% seen once. Material: CD4+ or CD8+ T cells sorted from blood, obtained in a trial of the OX40 agonist ivuxolimab. The receptors stem from an adult with an advanced solid tumor such as melanoma, head and neck, liver or kidney cancer.

On this clone itself: This sample also contains other DNA sequences that code for the same CDR3. The chain couples TRBV5-4 to TRBJ2-7, with D possibly TRBD1 on 5 matching bases. CDR1 is SGHNT and CDR2 is YYREEE in the germline V gene (reference sequence). The CDR3 totals 13 residues. Between the trimmed V and J ends, which lost 1 base and 1 base, there was a span of 6 bases. CDR3 DNA sequence: TGTGCCAGCAGCTTGCAGGGTTCCTACGAGCAGTACTTC. This codes for CASSLQGSYEQYF.

The rearrangement joins TRBV7-2 to TRBJ1-1; D gene ambiguous. The CDR3 runs to 13 residues. V was trimmed by 5 bases and J by 5 bases, leaving 12 bases between them. CDR1 is SGHTA, CDR2 FQGNSA, per germline. The CDR3 is CASSVGPLTEAFF. The DNA for the CDR3 is TGTGCCAGCAGCGTCGGACCTTTAACTGAAGCTTTCTTT.

The chain combines TRBV5-1 with TRBJ2-7; D possibly corresponds to TRBD1 (6 bases). There are 13 residues in the CDR3. Between the trimmed V and J ends, which lost 4 bases and 4 bases, there was a span of 12 bases. Germline V gives CDR1 SGHRS, CDR2 YFSETQ. This chain's CDR3 is CASSHREGYEQYF. The CDR3 region has the DNA TGCGCCAGCAGCCACAGGGAAGGGTACGAGCAGTACTTC.

The chain uses TRBV7-8 and TRBJ2-5; D may be TRBD2 (5 bases). V was clipped by 1 base and J by 2 bases, with 8 bases between them. Per germline, CDR1 SGHVS and CDR2 FQNEAQ. This CDR3 has 14 amino acids. CDR3 in amino acids: CASSLGAGQETQYF. DNA of the CDR3: TGTGCCAGCAGCTTAGGGGCGGGTCAAGAGACCCAGTACTTC.

V is TRBV18 and J is TRBJ1-2, with D unclear. Germline V gene data show CDR1 as KGHSH and CDR2 as LQKENI. V lost 0 bases to trimming and J lost 4 bases, with 9 bases between them. CDR3 length equals 14 residues. The CDR3 DNA reads as TGTGCCAGCTCACCACCCGGCTCGTCCTATGGCTACACCTTC. Its translation is CASSPPGSSYGYTF.

The rearrangement uses TRBV2 and TRBJ2-1, with TRBD2 as a possible D gene (6 bases). Trimming stripped 8 bases from V and 5 bases from J, with 19 bases between. CDR3 length: 15 residues. Germline V CDR1 and CDR2: SNHLY, FYNNEI. The CDR3 DNA follows: TGTGCCAGCGTGGCGGAGGGTATACTAAACAATGAGCAGTTCTTC. It yields the protein CASVAEGILNNEQFF.

This clone is a singleton in its sample. The V call is TRBV5-1, the J call TRBJ2-1; D is unclear. Germline V lookup: CDR1 SGHRS, CDR2 YFSETQ. Trimming removed 2 bases at V and 0 bases at J, with 6 bases between. This CDR3 has 14 residues. CDR3 in DNA: TGCGCCAGCAGCTTCGGCTCCTCCTACAATGAGCAGTTCTTC. This translates into CASSFGSSYNEQFF.

This rearrangement joins TRBV7-9 to TRBJ2-3; 7 bases are a match to TRBD2. Germline values: CDR1 SEHNR, CDR2 FQNEAQ (reference sequence). CDR3 length: 13 residues. The ends lost 3 bases at V and 4 bases at J; junction bases unmatched: 1. CDR3 amino acids: CASSFAGADTQYF. For the CDR3, the DNA is TGTGCCAGCAGCTTTGCGGGGGCAGATACGCAGTATTTT.

The chain combines TRBV4-3 with TRBJ1-2, with TRBD1 as a possible D gene (6 bases). Germline V lookup: CDR1 LGHNA, CDR2 YSLEER. Trimming shortened V by 5 bases and J by 0 bases, and 13 bases separated the two germline ends. CDR3 length: 15 amino acids. The CDR3 protein is CASSGEDSANYGYTF. The CDR3 region has the DNA TGCGCCAGCAGCGGTGAGGACAGCGCTAACTATGGCTACACCTTC.

The gene calls are TRBV29-1 and TRBJ1-4; 10 nucleotides match TRBD1. V was pared by 7 bases and J by 0 bases, with 14 bases of the junction left unmatched. CDR1 and CDR2 (germline): SQVTM, ANQGSEA. The CDR3 length is 18 residues. The CDR3 here is CSATQPGQGISTNEKLFF. The CDR3 DNA is TGCAGCGCCACACAACCGGGACAGGGGATTTCAACTAATGAAAAACTGTTTTTT.

This chain connects TRBV19 to TRBJ2-1, with TRBD1 matching 7 bases. The germline V gene has CDR1 LNHDA and CDR2 SQIVND (reference sequence). Unmatched junction bases numbered 5, after V lost 0 bases and J lost 3 bases. This CDR3 has 16 amino acids. CDR3 region: CASSIDADRSYNEQFF. The CDR3 region has the DNA TGTGCCAGTAGTATAGACGCGGACAGGAGCTACAATGAGCAGTTCTTC.

The table lists this clone with a few counts. The chain joins TRBV13 to TRBJ1-1; 11 bases map to TRBD1. Looked up from germline, CDR1 is PRHDT and CDR2 is FYEKMQ (reference sequence). This CDR3 has 20 residues. V gave up 5 bases and J gave up 4 bases; unmatched junction bases: 21. CDR3 bases: TGTGCCAGCAGCCTACCGCTTGTGTGGGACAGGGGGTCCAAGACCACTGAAGCTTTCTTT. Encoded protein: CASSLPLVWDRGSKTTEAFF.

CDR3: CAWRGWTEAFF. The DNA for the CDR3 is TGTGCCTGGAGAGGATGGACTGAAGCTTTCTTT. The genes are TRBV30 and TRBJ1-1; no firm D call. Germline CDR1 reads GTSNPN; CDR2 reads SVGIG (reference sequence). This CDR3 has 11 amino acids. V lost 3 bases to trimming and J lost 5 bases, with 7 bases between them.

The chain employs TRBV11-2 and TRBJ1-3; maybe TRBD1 (5 bases). Germline V gene data show CDR1 as SGHAT and CDR2 as FQNNGV. V lost 0 bases, J lost 6 bases, and 12 bases lay in between. This CDR3 spans 15 amino acids. The CDR3 DNA sequence: TGTGCCAGCAGCTTAGATCTGGGCAGGGCAAACACCATATATTTT. Translation: CASSLDLGRANTIYF.

The chain couples TRBV28 to TRBJ1-4, with 8 nucleotides matching TRBD1. Germline V CDR1 and CDR2: MDHEN, SYDVKM. V dropped 5 bases and J dropped 7; count of bases not matched to a gene: 12. CDR3 length: 16 amino acids. The chain's CDR3 is CASSTPRTGQGEKLFF. The DNA of the CDR3 is TGTGCCAGCAGTACCCCCCGGACAGGGCAGGGTGAAAAACTGTTTTTT.

This clone occurred a few times. V is TRBV4-1 and J is TRBJ2-2; 10 bases match TRBD2. The junction had 3 bases not matched to a gene; V was cut back by 1 base and J by 4 bases. The CDR3 runs 16 residues. Per the germline V gene, CDR1 is MGHRA and CDR2 is YSYEKL. CDR3 region: CASSQASGGGTGELFF. The CDR3 DNA follows: TGCGCCAGCAGCCAAGCTAGCGGGGGTGGCACCGGGGAGCTGTTTTTT.

V gene TRBV4-1 combines with J gene TRBJ1-4, with D uncertain. V was cut by 0 bases and J by 1 base, with 21 bases left in between. Germline V lookup: CDR1 MGHRA, CDR2 YSYEKL. The CDR3 totals 20 residues. As DNA, the CDR3 is TGCGCCAGCAGCCAAGAGTTCGTAGGGCAGGCGGGCGGAACTAATGAAAAACTGTTTTTT. It yields the protein CASSQEFVGQAGGTNEKLFF.

This clone has just one count. The J gene is TRBJ1-1, the V gene TRBV5-5, with a possible D match to TRBD1 (5 bases). Trimming stripped 4 bases from V and 6 bases from J, with 13 bases between. This CDR3 comprises 13 residues. Germline V gives CDR1 SGHKS, CDR2 YYEKEE (reference sequence). CDR3 sequence reads: CASSSFRVAEAFF. In nucleotides, the CDR3 is TGTGCCAGCAGCAGCTTCAGGGTGGCTGAAGCTTTCTTT.

The chain carries TRBV5-6 and TRBJ1-5; a weak D match, TRBD1 (6 bases). Per the germline V gene, CDR1 is SGHDT and CDR2 is YYEEEE. Trimming stripped 4 bases from V and 7 bases from J, with 15 bases between. CDR3 size: 14 residues. The CDR3 sequence is CASSLSPGQQPQHF. The CDR3, as DNA: TGTGCCAGCAGCCTCAGCCCGGGACAACAGCCCCAGCATTTT.

V gene TRBV19 combines with J gene TRBJ2-1; D is ambiguous. Germline CDR1 and CDR2: LNHDA and SQIVND (reference sequence). The CDR3 is 11 residues long. Trimming left V 5 bases short and J 5 bases short, with 4 bases between. CDR3 loop: CASSHHNEQFF. The CDR3 nucleotides read TGTGCCAGTAGTCATCACAATGAGCAGTTCTTC.